This paragraph covers one TCR beta chain sequence. The data belong to a study of blood T cell repertoires in COVID-19. Study-level background: Collection of acute and convalescent COVID-19 samples took place in the United States, Italy and Spain. PBMCs, B-cell-depleted T cells, or T cells provided the cDNA or gDNA that made up the material.

Original data processing: Reference gene primer amplification gave estimated nucleated cell counts. Profiled with immunoSEQ multiplex PCR; TCRdb holds only in-frame clones, not every one. Clonal size and the V and J genes are those of that table, whereas D and trimming came from the DNA. The sample has about 200,000 clones; about 80% are singletons. Germline loops: CDR1 LGHDT, CDR2 YNNKEL (reference sequence). Trimming left V 0 bases short and J 1 base short, with 11 bases between. There are 16 residues in the CDR3. All recovered Cohort 3 donors got two negative PCRs, got clearance, or saw symptom resolution.

The TCR comes from a man aged 40-49 years who had recovered from COVID-19. The sequenced sample was PBMCs or T cells enriched from blood (not recorded which). The chain uses TRBV3-1 (or the pseudogene TRBV3-2) and TRBJ2-3; D possibly corresponds to TRBD2 (5 bases). The CDR3 reads CASSQENWRRTDTQYF. The CDR3 DNA sequence: TGTGCCAGCAGCCAAGAGAATTGGAGGCGCACAGATACGCAGTATTTT.